What follows is one TCR beta chain and its context. This clonotype was found a few times. Its binding antigen is unknown. No per-base quality is available; no much larger clone lies one base away. Libraries of naive CD8 T cells were generated from roughly 21,000 to 960,000 sorted cells, with 10%, 30% or 50% of the purified RNA used. Naive CD8 T cells, defined as CD8+CD4-CCR7+CD45RA+, were FACS-sorted into RLT Plus buffer on a BD FACSAria II. Under 11 TCR copies' worth of Jurkat RNA were spiked into 20,000-1,000,000 naive CD8 T cell samples to test detection sensitivity. CD8 T cells were enriched using RosetteSep CD8+ T Cell Enrichment Cocktail and Ficoll-Paque, and the enriched cells then underwent ACK red cell lysis. V is pared back by 3 bases and J by 2 bases, with 11 bases lying between the germline termini. Including cysteine and phenylalanine, the CDR3 has 14 amino acids. CDR3 DNA only is kept here, 42 bases in frame from base 1. The germline V gene provides CDR1 ENHRY and CDR2 SYGVKD.

The sample belongs to a study of molecular identifiers for immune sequencing clone quantification (dated by TCRdb to 2016 to 2019). Study-level background: For a replicate experiment, the RNA from either approximately 20,000 or 100,000 naive CD8 T cells was divided into five aliquots, and four of those aliquots went on to sequencing. This methods study benchmarked molecular-identifier clustering-based TCR repertoire sequencing (MIDCIRS) and TCR RNA copy counting, using CD8 T cells to do so. Broader findings and caveats from the paper: Clones above 20 RNA copies held over 99% of molecules in CMV-specific effector cells but under 1% in naive cells. The naive libraries included spiked-in Jurkat TCR RNA (roughly 9 copies' worth), and this RNA is not part of the donor repertoire. The sizes of highly expanded clones could end up underestimated when identical TCR molecules share a barcode. Modeling gave approximately 3 recovered TCR RNA copies per cell versus approximately 9 by digital PCR, implying about 30% capture efficiency. Even against a background of roughly 1 million naive CD8 T cells, spiked-in Jurkat TCR RNA amounting to a single cell's worth was reported to be detectable. Without barcode sub-clustering, chimeric consensus sequences inflated TCR diversity; chimeras reached as high as 47%.

Library creation used PCR. Sequenced on an Illumina HiSeq 4000. Bulk TCR libraries were made following a previously described method, with the TCR primers given in Table S5. The Qiagen AllPrep DNA/RNA kit was used to purify total RNA. Before analysis, reads from multiple sequencing runs of the same library were pooled. In the original analysis: Reads were retained only if their TCR constant sequence matched exactly, and those retained reads were trimmed to 150 nt and grouped according to their 12-nt molecular barcodes. Reads in each barcode group were sub-clustered using a 15% Levenshtein threshold, and a quality-weighted consensus sequence was built for each RNA molecule. Non-functional sequences were removed, as were lower-count sequences one edit away from another. Based on fitting two negative binomial distributions, any barcode sub-cluster with under 20% of the maximum read count was discarded. The raw public reads went through TCRdb reprocessing: fastp at Q25, MiXCR clone calling, in-frame beta chains kept. One record per CDR3 amino acid sequence lists the most common genes and DNA. The V and J calls, along with clone size, are taken from TCRdb and not from the paper's own processing. Here the sample has about 510,000 distinct CDR3 sequences; about 20% occur a single time. The ten largest clones add up to 0.7% to 1% of the sample.

The receptor chain draws on TRBV10-3 and TRBJ2-7; perhaps TRBD1 is the D gene, with 5 bases matching. The sample comprised naive CD8+ T cells from blood, with Jurkat cell RNA spiked in. The cell subset or site label on this specimen signifies: FACS-sorted CD8+CD4-CCR7+CD45RA+ naive T cells. This sequence originates from a human donor in good health. Some libraries in this study had Jurkat cell RNA spiked in. The DNA sequence is given as TGTGCCATCAGTGAAAAACAGGTGACCTACGAGCAGTACTTC. This gives the protein CAISEKQVTYEQYF.